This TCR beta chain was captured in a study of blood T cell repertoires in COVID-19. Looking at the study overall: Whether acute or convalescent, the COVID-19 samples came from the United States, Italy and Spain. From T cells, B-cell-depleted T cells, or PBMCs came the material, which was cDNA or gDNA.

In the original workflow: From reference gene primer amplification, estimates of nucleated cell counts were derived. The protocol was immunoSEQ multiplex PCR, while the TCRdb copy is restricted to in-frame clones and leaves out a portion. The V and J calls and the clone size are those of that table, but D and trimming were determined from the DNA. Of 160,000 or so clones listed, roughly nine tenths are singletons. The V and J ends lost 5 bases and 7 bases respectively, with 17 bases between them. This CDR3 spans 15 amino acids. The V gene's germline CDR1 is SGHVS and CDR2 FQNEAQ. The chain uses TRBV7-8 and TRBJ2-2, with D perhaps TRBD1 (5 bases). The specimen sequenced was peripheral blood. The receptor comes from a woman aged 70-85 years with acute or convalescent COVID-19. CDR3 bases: TGTGCCAGCAGCCCCAGACAGATTCAGGGCGGGGAGCTGTTTTTT. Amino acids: CASSPRQIQGGELFF. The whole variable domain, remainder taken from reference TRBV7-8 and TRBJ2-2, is GAGVSQSPRYKVAKRGQDVALRCDPISGHVSLFWYQQALGQGPEFLTYFQNEAQLDKSGLPSDRFFAERPEGSVSTLKIQRTQQEDSAVYLCASSPRQIQGGELFFGEGSRLTVL.